This is a list of T cell receptor beta chains from one sample in a study of identical twins. TCRdb reanalysed the 5' RACE reads using MiXCR and keeps one entry per CDR3 protein. The table shows approximately 500,000 distinct CDR3 sequences, with approximately 24% occurring only once. This sample also appeared in a second study, on T cells expressing NK-cell markers.

Sequencing was carried out using CD4+ T cells sorted from blood. The receptors come from a woman younger than 35 in good health. The CDR3 runs from the conserved cysteine through the conserved F or W. The D gene is left open where the match is weak. Some rows mark clone size as missing; the rest say once, few, many or name a class of expanded clone.

j_call v_call d_call clone_size cdr3_aa cdr3_nt
TRBJ2-1 TRBV7-3 NA NA CASSLSASVSDEQFF TGTGCCAGCAGCTTATCGGCTAGCGTTAGCGATGAGCAGTTCTTC
TRBJ2-7 TRBV3-1 NA few CASSARLSGTYEQYF TGTGCCAGCAGCGCCCGACTGAGCGGCACCTACGAGCAGTACTTC
TRBJ2-4 TRBV6-6 NA few CASSSRGPVYF TGTGCCAGCAGTTCGCGGGGGCCGGTGTACTTC
TRBJ1-4 TRBV7-7 TRBD1 few CASSRDRNEKLFF TGTGCTAGCAGCCGGGACAGAAATGAAAAACTGTTTTTT
TRBJ2-3 TRBV24-1 NA few CATSDGPGTDTQYF TGTGCCACCAGTGACGGGCCTGGCACAGATACGCAGTATTTT
TRBJ2-5 TRBV20-1 NA few CSARDTWDFQETQYF TGCAGTGCTAGAGATACCTGGGACTTTCAAGAGACCCAGTACTTC
TRBJ1-1 TRBV10-3 NA many CAIRGSSTEAFF TGTGCCATCAGGGGATCTAGCACTGAAGCTTTCTTT
TRBJ1-5 TRBV12-3/TRBV12-4 NA few CASSVGANQPQHF TGTGCCAGCAGTGTCGGGGCCAATCAGCCCCAGCATTTT
TRBJ2-2 TRBV18 NA NA CASSPDIVANTGELFF TGTGCCAGCTCACCAGACATAGTTGCGAACACCGGGGAGCTGTTTTTT
TRBJ2-2 TRBV4-3 TRBD2 NA CASSRTSSGELFF TGCGCCAGCAGTAGGACTAGCTCCGGGGAGCTGTTTTTT
TRBJ2-3 TRBV2 NA few CASIPQGFTDTQYF TGTGCCAGCATTCCCCAGGGGTTCACAGATACGCAGTATTTT
TRBJ1-2 TRBV5-1 NA NA CASSLGTVLTYGYTF TGCGCCAGCAGCTTGGGGACGGTACTAACCTATGGCTACACCTTC
TRBJ1-5 TRBV19 NA NA CASSGLLSNQPQHF TGTGCCAGTAGTGGGCTCCTTAGCAATCAGCCCCAGCATTTT
TRBJ2-5 TRBV7-8 NA few CASRRKPQETQYF TGTGCCAGCAGGAGAAAGCCGCAAGAGACCCAGTACTTC
TRBJ2-1 TRBV20-1 NA few CSAPPLGSPKNRNEQFF TGCAGTGCTCCTCCCTTGGGGAGTCCGAAAAATAGGAATGAGCAGTTCTTC
TRBJ2-5 TRBV6-1 NA NA CASRRSLQETQYF TGTGCCAGCAGGAGGTCCCTTCAAGAGACCCAGTACTTC
TRBJ2-2 TRBV10-3 NA NA CAISESTSGGPYTGELFF TGTGCCATCAGTGAGTCGACTTCGGGGGGCCCTTACACCGGGGAGCTGTTTTTT
TRBJ2-7 TRBV15 TRBD1 few CATSRGDSTYEQYF TGTGCCACCAGCAGGGGGGACAGCACCTACGAGCAGTACTTC
TRBJ2-7 TRBV20-1 NA NA CSVRRVSEQYF TGCAGTGTCCGCAGGGTTAGCGAGCAGTACTTC
TRBJ2-7 TRBV11-2 NA NA CASSLTRGYEQYF TGTGCCAGCAGCCTTACTAGGGGTTACGAGCAGTACTTC
TRBJ2-3 TRBV9 NA NA CASSVWPVSGDTQYF TGTGCCAGCAGCGTTTGGCCTGTTTCAGGCGATACGCAGTATTTT
TRBJ1-2 TRBV27 NA few CASSLSGHREVVYGYTF TGTGCCAGCAGTTTATCGGGCCACAGGGAAGTGGTGTATGGCTACACCTTC
TRBJ2-7 TRBV29-1 NA NA CSVALAYEQYF TGCAGCGTTGCCCTGGCCTACGAGCAGTACTTC
TRBJ2-3 TRBV3-1 NA NA CASTNRADTQYF TGTGCCAGCACCAACAGGGCAGATACGCAGTATTTT
TRBJ2-7 TRBV5-1 NA NA CASSLAYQFGDEQYF TGCGCCAGCAGCTTGGCGTATCAGTTCGGGGACGAGCAGTACTTC
TRBJ2-5 TRBV7-2 NA NA CASSRLYRETQYF TGTGCCAGCAGCAGACTATATCGCGAGACCCAGTACTTC
TRBJ1-5 TRBV3-1 TRBD1 once CASSQGTGNNQPQHF TGTGCCAGCAGCCAGGGGACAGGGAACAATCAGCCCCAGCATTTT
TRBJ2-3 TRBV5-1 NA NA CASSPAPRRADTQYF TGCGCCAGCAGCCCGGCCCCGCGGAGGGCAGATACGCAGTATTTT
TRBJ1-1 TRBV5-1 TRBD1 few CASSLGTGRAEAFF TGCGCCAGCAGCTTGGGGACAGGGAGGGCTGAAGCTTTCTTT
TRBJ2-1 TRBV9 TRBD2 few CASSASGSLGNEQFF TGTGCCAGCAGCGCTAGCGGGAGCTTAGGCAATGAGCAGTTCTTC
TRBJ2-7 TRBV5-8 NA NA CASSLRRVEQYF TGTGCCAGCAGCTTGAGACGGGTCGAGCAGTACTTC
TRBJ2-1 TRBV12-3/TRBV12-4 NA few CASSLRLGGNNEQFF TGTGCCAGCAGTTTAAGACTAGGGGGAAACAATGAGCAGTTCTTC
TRBJ2-3 TRBV20-1 NA NA CSASRNSAKDTQYF TGCAGTGCCAGCAGGAACAGCGCCAAAGATACGCAGTATTTT
TRBJ2-1 TRBV20-1 TRBD2 NA CSATTSGGYNEQFF TGCAGTGCGACTACTAGCGGGGGATACAATGAGCAGTTCTTC
TRBJ1-3 TRBV12-3/TRBV12-4 NA NA CASSFELGNTIYF TGTGCCAGCAGTTTCGAATTAGGAAACACCATATATTTT
TRBJ2-1 TRBV9 NA NA CASSVGQRLYNEQFF TGTGCCAGCAGCGTAGGGCAGCGGCTTTACAATGAGCAGTTCTTC
TRBJ2-1 TRBV6-1 NA NA CASKSWGDRYNEQFF TGTGCCAGCAAGTCATGGGGGGATCGGTACAATGAGCAGTTCTTC
TRBJ1-2 TRBV5-1 NA NA CASSREVGGNYGYTF TGCGCCAGCAGCAGGGAGGTCGGGGGGAACTATGGCTACACCTTC
TRBJ2-7 TRBV6-2/TRBV6-3 TRBD2 few CASHIAGFSYEQYF TGTGCCAGCCACATAGCGGGGTTTTCCTACGAGCAGTACTTC
TRBJ1-3 TRBV18 NA few CASSPASGNTIYF TGTGCCAGCTCACCGGCATCTGGAAACACCATATATTTT
TRBJ2-5 TRBV3-1 NA NA CASSPSGRQETQYF TGTGCCAGCAGCCCGTCGGGACGGCAAGAGACCCAGTACTTC
TRBJ1-1 TRBV20-1 TRBD1 NA CSARDFKGAWNTEAFF TGCAGTGCTAGAGATTTCAAGGGGGCATGGAACACTGAAGCTTTCTTT
TRBJ2-5 TRBV29-1 NA few CSAAPGPGKTQYF TGCAGCGCTGCACCGGGTCCTGGAAAGACCCAGTACTTC
TRBJ1-5 TRBV10-2 NA few CASSDFTQPQHF TGCGCCAGCAGTGACTTTACTCAGCCCCAGCATTTT
TRBJ1-1 TRBV7-9 TRBD1 few CASSTSLRQGNTEAFF TGTGCCAGCAGCACCAGTTTAAGACAGGGGAACACTGAAGCTTTCTTT
TRBJ2-7 TRBV20-1 NA NA CSATSGHEQYF TGCAGTGCTACGTCCGGGCACGAGCAGTACTTC
TRBJ2-3 TRBV29-1 NA NA CSVDLAGYGTDTQYF TGCAGCGTTGATCTGGCGGGTTACGGCACAGATACGCAGTATTTT
TRBJ2-7 TRBV14 TRBD2 many CASSHWTSGSYEQYF TGTGCCAGCAGCCATTGGACTAGCGGATCCTACGAGCAGTACTTC
TRBJ2-3 TRBV29-1 NA few CSVEVSRALTDTQYF TGCAGCGTTGAGGTGTCTCGAGCACTCACAGATACGCAGTATTTT
TRBJ2-7 TRBV7-2 TRBD2 NA CASSVPRGASYEQYF TGTGCCAGCAGCGTACCGCGGGGGGCCTCCTACGAGCAGTACTTC
TRBJ2-2 TRBV6-5 NA NA CASSYSGSPNTGELFF TGTGCCAGCAGTTACTCGGGCAGCCCGAACACCGGGGAGCTGTTTTTT
TRBJ2-6 TRBV12-3/TRBV12-4 TRBD1 NA CAFSPSGQIISGANVLTF TGTGCCTTCAGTCCGTCGGGACAGATTATCTCTGGGGCCAACGTCCTGACTTTC
TRBJ2-1 TRBV6-2/TRBV6-3 TRBD2 few CASSYSIGTSNEQFF TGTGCCAGCAGTTACTCGATTGGGACTAGCAATGAGCAGTTCTTC
TRBJ1-2 TRBV14 NA few CASSESSRVVGTF TGTGCCAGCAGCGAATCTTCCCGGGTGGTTGGCACCTTC
TRBJ2-5 TRBV7-2 NA NA CASSPSLERETQYF TGTGCCAGCAGCCCTAGTCTAGAACGTGAGACCCAGTACTTC
TRBJ2-1 TRBV20-1 TRBD2 few CSRLGLAGGEQFF TGCAGTAGATTGGGACTAGCGGGGGGCGAGCAGTTCTTC